Following are 6 T cell receptor beta chains from one sample sequenced in a study of T cells in Graves' hyperthyroidism and ophthalmopathy. Amplified TCR beta CDR3 regions derived from RNA transcripts. HTBI primers drove first-round RT-PCR of the TCR CDR3. TCRdb reanalysed the multiplex PCR reads using MiXCR and keeps one entry per CDR3 protein. The sample has a few hundred thousand distinct CDR3 sequences, 14% seen once. The sequenced material came from blood. These receptors came from a woman aged 30 to 39 with Graves' ophthalmopathy.

This clonotype showed up many times. The rearrangement joins TRBV7-2 to TRBJ2-1; no clear D. The CDR3 runs to 12 residues. V gave up 5 bases and J gave up 8 bases, with 10 bases separating them. Germline CDR1 and CDR2: SGHTA and FQGNSA. Written as DNA, the CDR3 is TGTGCCAGCAGCCTGGGCGGCCATGAGCAGTTCTTC. It specifies CASSLGGHEQFF.

This chain links TRBV5-1 with TRBJ2-3; D may be TRBD1 (5 bases). Germline CDR1 is SGHRS and CDR2 is YFSETQ. The CDR3 runs 15 residues. V shed 5 bases and J shed 0 bases, with 13 bases lying between them. The CDR3 sequence is CASSRTSTSTDTQYF. In nucleotides, the CDR3 is TGCGCCAGCAGTCGGACATCTACAAGCACAGATACGCAGTATTTT. The full variable domain, its missing parts supplied by reference TRBV5-1 and TRBJ2-3, is KAGVTQTPRYLIKTRGQQVTLSCSPISGHRSVSWYQQTPGQGLQFLFEYFSETQRNKGNFPGRFSGRQFSNSRSEMNVSTLELGDSALYLCASSRTSTSTDTQYFGPGTRLTVL.

This clonotype appeared many times. J is TRBJ1-1 and V is TRBV6-1, with no clear D. V lost 6 bases and J 2 bases, leaving 10 bases between the germline ends. CDR1 and CDR2 (germline): MNHNS, SASEGT. The CDR3 is made up of 13 amino acids. The CDR3 protein is CASRRLINTEAFF. The CDR3 bases are TGTGCCAGCAGACGGCTTATCAACACTGAAGCTTTCTTT.

This clonotype was found many times. The CDR3 DNA reads as TGCAGCGTTGAAGATCGAACCAGGCGGGGAGATACGCAGTATTTT. Translating it yields CSVEDRTRRGDTQYF. V usage is TRBV29-1 and J usage is TRBJ2-3; D perhaps matches TRBD2 (6 bases). V gave up 0 bases and J gave up 5 bases, with 15 bases separating them. Germline assignment: CDR1 SQVTM and CDR2 ANQGSEA. The CDR3 is made up of 15 amino acids.

This clonotype has at least ten counts. The chain carries TRBV4-1 and TRBJ2-3; D call uncertain. Per germline, CDR1 MGHRA and CDR2 YSYEKL. This CDR3 contains 13 residues. Trimming stripped 0 bases from V and 6 bases from J, with 7 bases between. In nucleotides, the CDR3 is TGCGCCAGCAGCCAAGAAAGTTGGGATACGCAGTATTTT. It is translated as CASSQESWDTQYF.

This clonotype was found many times. J is TRBJ2-3 and V is TRBV6-1; the D is unclear. This CDR3 has 13 residues. CDR1 MNHNS and CDR2 SASEGT come from the germline V gene. V lost 6 bases and J 1 base, leaving 8 bases between the germline ends. The CDR3 DNA reads TGTGCCAGCAGCCCCCTCGGCACAGATACGCAGTATTTT. Protein: CASSPLGTDTQYF.